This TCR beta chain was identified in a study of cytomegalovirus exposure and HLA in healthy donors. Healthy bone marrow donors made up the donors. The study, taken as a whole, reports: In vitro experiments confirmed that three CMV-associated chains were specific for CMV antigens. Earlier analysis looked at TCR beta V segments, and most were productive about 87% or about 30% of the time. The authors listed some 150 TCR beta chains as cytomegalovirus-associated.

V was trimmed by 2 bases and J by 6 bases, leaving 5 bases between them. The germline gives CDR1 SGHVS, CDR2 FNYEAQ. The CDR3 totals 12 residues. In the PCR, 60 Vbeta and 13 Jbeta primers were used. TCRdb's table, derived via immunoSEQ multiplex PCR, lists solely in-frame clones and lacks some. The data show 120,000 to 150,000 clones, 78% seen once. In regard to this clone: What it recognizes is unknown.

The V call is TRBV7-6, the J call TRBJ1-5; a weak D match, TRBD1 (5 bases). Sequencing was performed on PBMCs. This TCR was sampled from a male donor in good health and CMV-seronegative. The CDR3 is CASSLQGQPQHF. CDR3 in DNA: TGTGCCAGCAGCTTACAGGGTCAGCCCCAGCATTTT.